The clone carrying this T cell receptor (beta chain) was picked up one time. The data were produced by immunoSEQ multiplex PCR, yet TCRdb's version contains in-frame clones alone and is incomplete. Of roughly 140,000 clones in the sample, roughly nine tenths were seen once. This record belongs to a study of cytomegalovirus exposure and HLA in healthy donors. From germline, CDR1 is SEHNR and CDR2 FQNEAQ (reference sequence). With 1 base removed from V and 5 bases from J, the gap between germline ends came to 9 bases. This CDR3 region has 13 residues. This sequence was found in a woman aged 18-35 years in good health and CMV-seropositive. This sequence joins TRBV7-9 and TRBJ2-7; TRBD2 might be the D (6 bases). Sequences were obtained from PBMCs. This CDR3 is CASSLEGGDEQYF. The CDR3 DNA reads TGTGCCAGCAGCTTAGAGGGAGGAGACGAGCAGTACTTC.